The 32 T cell receptor beta chains presented below share a single source sample, sequenced in a study of Ad26.COV2.S vaccination and SARS-CoV-2 variants. Sequenced by immunoSEQ multiplex PCR; TCRdb stores in-frame clones only, minus some. The sample lists about 350,000 clones; around 90% were seen once. Indicated treatment: 15 to 20 received Ad26.COV2.S at low or high dose, single or two shots; 5 received placebo; per-sample allocation not given. At day 63 after the first vaccine or placebo injection, samples were drawn. The sequences come from peripheral blood, collected in a trial of Ad26.COV2.S vaccine versus placebo. The receptors here all came from a person aged 18-65 years who received the Ad26.COV2.S COVID-19 vaccine or a placebo.

The rearrangement joins TRBV30 to TRBJ2-7, with TRBD2 as a possible D gene (7 bases). CDR1 is GTSNPN and CDR2 is SVGIG in the germline V gene (reference sequence). Trimming took off 0 bases at V and 3 bases at J, with 21 bases between the two ends. The CDR3 has 17 amino acids. CDR3: CAWSVRPVGRGIYEQYF. The CDR3 DNA is TGTGCCTGGAGTGTACGTCCGGTGGGGAGGGGGATCTACGAGCAGTACTTC.

The chain couples TRBV7-2 to TRBJ1-3, with no clear D. V lost 5 bases and J lost 0, with 8 bases in between. The V gene's germline CDR1 is SGHTA and CDR2 FQGNSA. The CDR3 consists of 14 residues. CDR3 bases: TGTGCCAGCAGCCCGATAAGCTCTGGAAACACCATATATTTT. It codes for CASSPISSGNTIYF.

Details on this clone: Other DNA sequences within the sample encode an identical CDR3. The gene calls are TRBV6-6 and TRBJ1-4, with D possibly TRBD1 on 5 matching bases. The V end lost 2 bases, the J end lost 2 bases, and 6 bases lay between the germline ends. Germline CDR1 and CDR2: MNHNY and SVGAGI (reference sequence). The CDR3 is 14 residues long. The CDR3 nucleotides read TGTGCCAGCAGTTACAGGGGTACTAATGAAAAACTGTTTTTT. Protein product: CASSYRGTNEKLFF.

Only one count was recorded for this clone. The chain uses TRBV7-2 and TRBJ2-3, with a possible D match to TRBD2 (5 bases). CDR1 and CDR2 (germline): SGHTA, FQGNSA. Trimming left V 5 bases short and J 2 bases short, with 11 bases between. CDR3 length: 14 residues. CDR3 protein: CASSPGLITDTQYF. The DNA for the CDR3 is TGTGCCAGCAGCCCAGGACTGATCACAGATACGCAGTATTTT.

The V and J genes are TRBV28 and TRBJ2-1; the match to TRBD1 covers 9 bases. The CDR3 has 15 residues. V was pared by 5 bases and J by 7 bases, with 9 bases of the junction left unmatched. Germline lookup yields CDR1 MDHEN and CDR2 SYDVKM. This chain's CDR3 is CASSPSGTGRNEQFF. As DNA, the CDR3 is TGTGCCAGCAGTCCGTCCGGGACAGGGAGGAATGAGCAGTTCTTC. Filled out from reference TRBV28 and TRBJ2-1, the complete variable domain reads DVKVTQSSRYLVKRTGEKVFLECVQDMDHENMFWYRQDPGLGLRLIYFSYDVKMKEKGDIPEGYSVSREKKERFSLILESASTNQTSMYLCASSPSGTGRNEQFFGPGTRLTVL.

The chain is built from TRBV9 and TRBJ2-7, with TRBD2 as a possible D gene (6 bases). The V gene lost 2 bases and the J gene lost 3 bases, with 12 bases spanning the gap. CDR1 is SGDLS, CDR2 YYNGEE, per germline. CDR3 length: 14 amino acids. This chain's CDR3 is CASSVGTADYEQYF. The CDR3 DNA sequence: TGTGCCAGCAGCGTCGGGACTGCGGACTACGAGCAGTACTTC.

This clone was counted between two and nine times. The chain employs TRBV10-1 and TRBJ1-2; weak D call: TRBD1 (6 bases). The CDR3 length is 13 residues. Germline V gene lookup returns CDR1 WNHNN and CDR2 SYGVQD (reference sequence). With 7 bases removed from V and 4 bases from J, the gap between germline ends came to 13 bases. The CDR3 DNA is TGCGCCAGCACCGGACAGCTACTCTATGGCTACACCTTC. This gives the protein CASTGQLLYGYTF.

V usage is TRBV7-8 and J usage is TRBJ2-2, with a weak D call TRBD1 (5 bases). This CDR3 spans 14 amino acids. Germline-derived CDR1 and CDR2 are SGHVS and FQNEAQ. Deletions cut 1 base from V and 3 bases from J, with 6 bases between. CDR3 nucleotides: TGTGCCAGCAGCTTAGGCAGGGACACCGGGGAGCTGTTTTTT. Amino acids: CASSLGRDTGELFF.

The rearrangement links TRBV5-4 to TRBJ1-2; D is possibly TRBD1 (5 bases). V was trimmed by 0 bases and J by 8 bases, leaving 11 bases between them. From germline, CDR1 is SGHNT and CDR2 YYREEE (reference sequence). This CDR3 spans 13 amino acids. CDR3 residues: CASSLETGGGYTF. Written as DNA, the CDR3 is TGTGCCAGCAGCTTGGAAACAGGCGGCGGCTACACCTTC.

The J gene is TRBJ1-3, the V gene TRBV5-1; possibly TRBD1 for D (6 bases). Trimming pared 0 bases from V and 6 bases from J, leaving 16 bases between. This CDR3 comprises 16 residues. Germline V lookup: CDR1 SGHRS, CDR2 YFSETQ. The CDR3 loop reads CASSLVWGAPENTIYF. CDR3 coding DNA: TGCGCCAGCAGCTTGGTTTGGGGGGCGCCGGAAAACACCATATATTTT.

The count of this clone is one. The chain couples TRBV7-8 to TRBJ2-7, with 8 bases lining up with TRBD1. V trimming: 1 base; J trimming: 2 bases; junction bases outside the gene matches: 7. CDR1 is SGHVS and CDR2 is FQNEAQ in the germline V gene. The length of the CDR3 is 16 residues. The chain's CDR3 is CASSLVVDRGPYEQYF. Here the CDR3 DNA reads TGTGCCAGCAGCTTAGTGGTAGACAGGGGACCCTACGAGCAGTACTTC.

The chain uses TRBV6-5 and TRBJ1-4; D might be TRBD1 (5 bases). With 5 bases removed from V and 4 bases from J, the gap between germline ends came to 8 bases. Germline-derived CDR1 and CDR2 are MNHEY and SVGAGI. The CDR3 has 13 residues. The CDR3 DNA reads TGTGCCAGCAGTCGACAGAATAATGAAAAACTGTTTTTT. Translating it yields CASSRQNNEKLFF.

This chain uses TRBV4-3 with TRBJ1-3, with a tentative D call TRBD1 (6 bases). The V end was cut by 0 bases, the J end by 4 bases, with 13 bases between. The germline CDR1 and CDR2 sequences are LGHNA and YSLEER. This CDR3 has 16 amino acids. The CDR3 is CASSQDLGGVGNTIYF. The CDR3, as DNA: TGCGCCAGCAGCCAAGATTTGGGGGGCGTCGGAAACACCATATATTTT.

The rearrangement links TRBV5-4 to TRBJ1-1; 8 bases align to TRBD1. CDR1 is SGHNT, CDR2 YYREEE, per germline (reference sequence). Trimming cost V 0 bases and J 5 bases; bases outside gene matches: 9. The CDR3 is made up of 16 amino acids. The CDR3 is CASSLAIGQGGTEAFF. In DNA form, the CDR3 reads TGTGCCAGCAGCTTGGCCATCGGACAGGGAGGAACTGAAGCTTTCTTT.

V usage is TRBV19 and J usage is TRBJ2-7; D may be TRBD2 (5 bases). From germline, CDR1 is LNHDA and CDR2 SQIVND (reference sequence). Trimming removed 3 bases at V and 1 base at J, with 10 bases between. The CDR3 runs to 14 residues. CDR3: CASSILGVSYEQYF. The CDR3 DNA reads as TGTGCCAGTAGTATTCTGGGAGTGTCCTACGAGCAGTACTTC.

The chain employs TRBV7-8 and TRBJ2-7; 7 bases agree with TRBD1. Germline assignment: CDR1 SGHVS and CDR2 FQNEAQ. V shed 5 bases, J shed 1 base, and the junction held 11 bases outside the gene matches. This CDR3 has 16 amino acids. Here the CDR3 DNA reads TGTGCCAGCAGCCCTTCGCAGTGGGGACAGTCCTACGAGCAGTACTTC. Translating gives CASSPSQWGQSYEQYF.

The J gene is TRBJ1-1, the V gene TRBV29-1; weak D call: TRBD1 (6 bases). The V gene lost 5 bases and the J gene lost 0 bases, with 13 bases spanning the gap. This CDR3 spans 14 amino acids. Germline CDR1 and CDR2: SQVTM and ANQGSEA. DNA for the CDR3: TGCAGCGTTCGAAATCAGGGGATGAACACTGAAGCTTTCTTT. Its translation is CSVRNQGMNTEAFF.

The chain recombines TRBV7-9 with TRBJ1-5; D is unresolved. The ends were cut back, 5 bases at V and 6 bases at J, with 8 bases in the middle. Per the germline V gene, CDR1 is SEHNR and CDR2 is FQNEAQ (reference sequence). This CDR3 contains 12 residues. The CDR3 DNA follows: TGTGCCAGCAGCATCGCGGGTCAGCCCCAGCATTTT. This translates into CASSIAGQPQHF.

V usage is TRBV6-6 and J usage is TRBJ2-3; the D is unclear. Germline loops: CDR1 MNHNY, CDR2 SVGAGI (reference sequence). Deletions cut 0 bases from V and 6 bases from J, with 4 bases between. CDR3 length equals 12 residues. The CDR3 nucleotides read TGTGCCAGCAGTTACTCTGGGGATACGCAGTATTTT. Protein: CASSYSGDTQYF.

This clone was found a few times. The V gene is TRBV7-3, the J gene TRBJ1-2, with D possibly TRBD1 on 6 matching bases. CDR1 and CDR2 (germline): SGHTA, FQGTGA. V was pared by 1 base and J by 5 bases, with 14 bases between. This CDR3 region has 15 residues. In DNA, the CDR3 is TGTGCCAGCAGCTTAATGGTCGGGACACCTTATGGCTACACCTTC. This gives the protein CASSLMVGTPYGYTF.

This chain connects TRBV19 to TRBJ2-5, with 12 bases fitting TRBD1. Germline V gene lookup returns CDR1 LNHDA and CDR2 SQIVND (reference sequence). The V and J ends lost 6 bases and 5 bases, in that order; junction bases with no gene match: 16. The CDR3 contains 18 residues. This chain's CDR3 is CASSRTTGTGGAWETQYF. Written as DNA, the CDR3 is TGTGCCAGTAGCCGAACAACTGGGACAGGGGGCGCATGGGAGACCCAGTACTTC.

CDR3 in amino acids: CASSGQVNQPQHF. DNA for the CDR3: TGTGCCAGCAGTGGACAGGTCAATCAGCCCCAGCATTTT. The chain is built from TRBV2 and TRBJ1-5; D perhaps matches TRBD1 (6 bases). This CDR3 is 13 amino acids long. The V gene lost 4 bases and the J gene lost 3 bases, with 7 bases spanning the gap. The germline gives CDR1 SNHLY, CDR2 FYNNEI.

In this sample, this clone turned up a few times. The V call is TRBV19, the J call TRBJ2-7, with 13 bases lining up with TRBD2. V gave up 3 bases and J gave up 2 bases; unmatched junction bases: 16. The CDR3 runs to 20 residues. Germline V gives CDR1 LNHDA, CDR2 SQIVND (reference sequence). The CDR3 coding sequence is TGTGCCAGTAGTATTCCCTCCGACGGGACTAGCGGGACTATTACCTACGAGCAGTACTTC. Encoded protein: CASSIPSDGTSGTITYEQYF.

This sequence joins TRBV12-3 or TRBV12-4 and TRBJ1-2; D is ambiguous. The V gene lost 6 bases and the J gene lost 8 bases, with 13 bases spanning the gap. The CDR3 has 12 amino acids. In DNA, the CDR3 is TGTGCCAGCAGCTCCGAGATTCGGGGCTACACCTTC. It encodes CASSSEIRGYTF.

The rearrangement uses TRBV9 and TRBJ2-2, with 11 nucleotides matching TRBD2. The CDR3 loop spans 16 amino acids. Trimming cost V 2 bases and J 4 bases; bases outside gene matches: 4. Germline-derived CDR1 and CDR2 are SGDLS and YYNGEE. CDR3 DNA: TGTGCCAGCAGCGTTACTAGCGGGAGTTCCACCGGGGAGCTGTTTTTT. This translates into CASSVTSGSSTGELFF.

This chain uses TRBV7-9 with TRBJ1-3; 8 nucleotides match TRBD1. The length of the CDR3 is 17 residues. After removal of 5 bases from V and 0 bases from J, the junction contained 9 bases not matched to a gene. Germline V gene sequence: CDR1 SEHNR, CDR2 FQNEAQ (reference sequence). CDR3 nucleotides: TGTGCCAGCAGCCGAGGGGACAGGTCGACCTCTGGAAACACCATATATTTT. Amino acids: CASSRGDRSTSGNTIYF.

To note about this clone: Germline is not matched at one junction end, which may reflect a read error. The J gene is TRBJ1-5, the V gene TRBV6-2 or TRBV6-3; D unresolved. The CDR3 sequence is 15 residues long. Germline V gives CDR1 MNHEY, CDR2 SVGEGT. Here the CDR3 DNA reads TGTGCCAGCAGTTGGGCGTCCCCGGGCAAACAGCCCCAGCATTTT. Encoded protein: CASSWASPGKQPQHF.

This clone occurred once. Other DNA sequences within the sample encode an identical CDR3. This sequence joins TRBV29-1 and TRBJ1-1; D is ambiguous. This CDR3 region has 11 residues. V dropped 6 bases and J dropped 5 bases, with 10 bases sitting between them. CDR1 is SQVTM, CDR2 ANQGSEA, per germline. The CDR3: CSVTRVTEAFF. As DNA, the CDR3 is TGCAGCGTGACCCGGGTTACTGAAGCTTTCTTT.

The V call is TRBV7-2, the J call TRBJ2-5; 9 bases agree with TRBD2. The CDR3 extends over 15 amino acids. The V segment lost 3 bases and the J segment 1 base; nucleotides outside the gene matches: 3. Germline assignment: CDR1 SGHTA and CDR2 FQGNSA. The CDR3 spells CASSFLAGPQETQYF. CDR3 DNA sequence: TGTGCCAGCAGCTTCCTAGCGGGACCCCAAGAGACCCAGTACTTC.

The chain is built from TRBV2 and TRBJ1-5, with a weak D call TRBD1 (6 bases). Germline lookup yields CDR1 SNHLY and CDR2 FYNNEI. The CDR3 sequence is 13 residues long. Here the CDR3 DNA reads TGTGCGAGCGATGCGGGGGGGGCTCAGCCCCAGCATTTT. Translation gives CASDAGGAQPQHF.

The chain uses TRBV21-1 and TRBJ1-2. TRBV21-1 is flagged as a pseudogene. This CDR3 is 13 amino acids long. CDR3 loop: CASSKGWDNGYTF. CDR3 DNA sequence: TGTGCCAGCAGCAAAGGGTGGGATAATGGCTACACCTTC.

This chain connects TRBV19 to TRBJ1-1; possible D gene TRBD1, 5 bases. Germline V lookup: CDR1 LNHDA, CDR2 SQIVND (reference sequence). The CDR3 has 14 amino acids. V lost 9 bases and J lost 0, with 14 bases in between. The CDR3 coding sequence is TGTGCCAGCCACCTTGGGGGTATGAACACTGAAGCTTTCTTT. It specifies CASHLGGMNTEAFF.